This T cell receptor (beta chain) was sequenced for a study of blood T cell repertoires in COVID-19. Across the whole study: The samples span acute and convalescent COVID-19 from the United States, Italy and Spain. Nucleic acid was either cDNA or gDNA, and it came from T cells, B-cell-depleted T cells, or PBMCs.

How the authors handled the data: Estimated nucleated cell counts came from reference gene primer amplification. Only in-frame clones appear in the TCRdb table, and some are missing; sequencing was by immunoSEQ multiplex PCR. V and J calls and clone size come straight from that table; D and trimming were deduced from the DNA. The repertoire holds 99,000 or so clones, with approximately 83% as singletons. The V gene's germline CDR1 is MNHNY and CDR2 SVGAGI (reference sequence). V lost 7 bases and J 6 bases, leaving 16 bases between the germline ends. The CDR3 is 14 residues long. The TCR comes from a woman of 80 years or more with active or convalescent COVID-19. The sample taken for sequencing was peripheral blood. The chain carries TRBV6-6 and TRBJ2-1, with D maybe TRBD1 (6 bases). In DNA form, the CDR3 reads TGTGCCAGCACCCAGGAAGGGGGATTCAATGAGCAGTTCTTC. It is translated as CASTQEGGFNEQFF.